The 10 T cell receptor beta chains given below trace back to one sample, sequenced in a study of shared clonotypes between healthy human individuals. Profiled with immunoSEQ multiplex PCR; TCRdb holds only in-frame clones, not every one. This table has approximately 2,000,000 clones, just under 95% appearing once. The source material was naive CD4+ T cells from PBMCs. Subset given: CD45RA+ positively selected. The source of these receptors is a young man in good health. Some clones in this sample may be carry-over from other donors' samples.

The J gene is TRBJ1-1, the V gene TRBV28; possible D gene TRBD1, 5 bases. The V and J ends lost 7 bases and 6 bases respectively, with 12 bases between them. The germline gives CDR1 MDHEN, CDR2 SYDVKM. The CDR3 is made up of 12 amino acids. CDR3: CASTLGDAEAFF. The CDR3 DNA is TGTGCCAGCACCTTAGGGGACGCTGAAGCTTTCTTT.

The rearrangement joins TRBV18 to TRBJ1-3; D might be TRBD1 (6 bases). The CDR3 sequence is 15 residues long. Germline V gene lookup returns CDR1 KGHSH and CDR2 LQKENI. V dropped 0 bases and J dropped 5 bases, with 11 bases sitting between them. CDR3 sequence (DNA): TGTGCCAGCTCACCACCGGGGACATTACGAAACACCATATATTTT. It yields the protein CASSPPGTLRNTIYF.

This chain uses TRBV28 with TRBJ1-5; no clear D gene. Germline loops: CDR1 MDHEN, CDR2 SYDVKM. CDR3 length: 12 amino acids. Deletions cut 7 bases from V and 4 bases from J, with 8 bases between. The CDR3 DNA reads TGTGCCAGCAAAACAGTAAATCAGCCCCAGCATTTT. This translates into CASKTVNQPQHF. Drawing the rest from reference TRBV28 and TRBJ1-5, the complete variable domain is DVKVTQSSRYLVKRTGEKVFLECVQDMDHENMFWYRQDPGLGLRLIYFSYDVKMKEKGDIPEGYSVSREKKERFSLILESASTNQTSMYLCASKTVNQPQHFGDGTRLSIL.

The rearrangement links TRBV15 to TRBJ2-1; D gene ambiguous. V lost 0 bases and J 15 bases, leaving 24 bases between the germline ends. CDR1 is LNHNV, CDR2 YYDKDF, per germline (reference sequence). The CDR3 spans 16 residues. This chain's CDR3 is CATSRDHLTTLPPRFF. The CDR3 bases are TGTGCCACCAGCAGAGATCACCTGACGACCCTCCCGCCTCGGTTCTTC.

Note on this clone: This specimen includes other DNA sequences encoding the same CDR3. The rearrangement uses TRBV10-3 and TRBJ2-2; no firm D call. There are 14 residues in the CDR3. V was trimmed by 0 bases and J by 1 base, leaving 3 bases between them. Germline-derived CDR1 and CDR2 are ENHRY and SYGVKD. CDR3 loop: CAISESQNTGELFF. For the CDR3, the DNA is TGTGCCATCAGTGAGTCGCAGAACACCGGGGAGCTGTTTTTT.

V is TRBV5-1 and J is TRBJ2-5; 8 bases match TRBD1. Germline trimming cut 2 bases from V and 1 base from J; bases unmatched to any gene: 7. Germline CDR1 reads SGHRS; CDR2 reads YFSETQ. CDR3 length: 16 residues. This chain's CDR3 is CASSLEPGTGQETQYF. CDR3 bases: TGCGCCAGCAGCTTAGAGCCCGGGACAGGCCAAGAGACCCAGTACTTC. Looking up the rest from reference TRBV5-1 and TRBJ2-5 gives the full variable domain: KAGVTQTPRYLIKTRGQQVTLSCSPISGHRSVSWYQQTPGQGLQFLFEYFSETQRNKGNFPGRFSGRQFSNSRSEMNVSTLELGDSALYLCASSLEPGTGQETQYFGPGTRLLVL.

The genes are TRBV30 and TRBJ1-2, with D perhaps TRBD1 (5 bases). CDR3 length equals 14 residues. V dropped 7 bases and J dropped 3 bases, with 18 bases sitting between them. Germline lookup yields CDR1 GTSNPN and CDR2 SVGIG (reference sequence). CDR3 protein: CAFGTNLMDYGYTF. The CDR3, as DNA: TGTGCCTTCGGGACCAACCTAATGGACTATGGCTACACCTTC.

The CDR3 sequence is CASSSQEDTEAFF. CDR3 DNA sequence: TGTGCCAGCAGTTCACAGGAGGACACTGAAGCTTTCTTT. This chain uses TRBV7-3 with TRBJ1-1, with D possibly being TRBD1 (5 bases). This CDR3 has 13 residues. CDR1 is SGHTA, CDR2 FQGTGA, per germline. Trimming cost V 6 bases and J 3 bases, with 11 bases left between them.

CDR3 in DNA: TGTGCCAGCAGCTTAGCTCCCAACAGGGTTGGAAACATTCAGTACTTC. Protein sequence: CASSLAPNRVGNIQYF. The J gene is TRBJ2-4, the V gene TRBV7-2; tentatively, D is TRBD1 (6 bases). The V end was cut by 0 bases, the J end by 6 bases, with 15 bases between. This CDR3 is 16 amino acids long. Germline CDR1 and CDR2: SGHTA and FQGNSA.

The chain is built from TRBV28 and TRBJ2-1; 14 bases line up with TRBD2. J lost 8 bases, V lost 3 bases, and 12 bases had no gene match. Per germline, CDR1 MDHEN and CDR2 SYDVKM. The CDR3 runs 18 residues. The CDR3 loop is CASSFPTSGRAARDEQFF. In DNA, the CDR3 is TGTGCCAGCAGTTTTCCGACTAGCGGGAGGGCTGCCAGGGATGAGCAGTTCTTC.